Listed here are 24 T cell receptor beta chains from one sample, sequenced in a study of cytomegalovirus exposure and HLA in healthy donors. Libraries were prepared by immunoSEQ multiplex PCR; TCRdb keeps only in-frame clonotypes and omits some of them. The table shows 170,000 or so clones, with about four fifths occurring only once. Sequenced: PBMCs. The receptors originated from a woman aged 18-29 years in good health and CMV-seropositive.

The chain recombines TRBV7-8 with TRBJ1-1; a possible D gene is TRBD1 (5 bases). This CDR3 comprises 13 residues. With 5 bases removed from V and 3 bases from J, the gap between germline ends came to 10 bases. CDR1 is SGHVS, CDR2 FQNEAQ, per germline. The CDR3 region has the DNA TGTGCCAGCAGCACAGGAATGTACACTGAAGCTTTCTTT. Protein: CASSTGMYTEAFF. Filled out from reference TRBV7-8 and TRBJ1-1, the complete variable domain reads GAGVSQSPRYKVAKRGQDVALRCDPISGHVSLFWYQQALGQGPEFLTYFQNEAQLDKSGLPSDRFFAERPEGSVSTLKIQRTQQEDSAVYLCASSTGMYTEAFFGQGTRLTVV.

This clone was seen once. The rearrangement links TRBV6-6 to TRBJ1-2, with 10 bases lining up with TRBD1. J was trimmed by 8 bases and V by 0 bases; bases with no gene match: 3. This CDR3 region has 14 residues. CDR1 is MNHNY, CDR2 SVGAGI, per germline (reference sequence). The CDR3 DNA sequence: TGTGCCAGCAGTTACTCCGGACAGGGGGAAGGCTACACCTTC. This encodes CASSYSGQGEGYTF.

The CDR3 loop is CASSRVSGYEQYF. The CDR3 nucleotides read TGTGCCAGCAGCCGGGTTAGCGGTTACGAGCAGTACTTC. This chain joins TRBV27 and TRBJ2-7; weak D call: TRBD2 (6 bases). V lost 6 bases and J lost 4, with 13 bases in between. Germline V gene lookup returns CDR1 MNHEY and CDR2 SMNVEV (reference sequence). This CDR3 spans 13 amino acids.

The rearrangement links TRBV19 to TRBJ1-5; possibly TRBD1 for D (6 bases). V dropped 4 bases and J dropped 0 bases, with 13 bases sitting between them. Germline CDR1 LNHDA, CDR2 SQIVND (reference sequence). This CDR3 contains 16 residues. In DNA form, the CDR3 reads TGTGCCAGTAGTAAAGGGACATCCGGTAGCAATCAGCCCCAGCATTTT. Its translation: CASSKGTSGSNQPQHF.

V gene TRBV7-2 combines with J gene TRBJ2-2; 7 nucleotides agree with TRBD1. J was trimmed by 1 base and V by 5 bases; bases with no gene match: 1. The CDR3 has 14 amino acids. CDR1 and CDR2 (germline): SGHTA, FQGNSA. The CDR3 sequence is CASSRTGNTGELFF. DNA of the CDR3: TGTGCCAGCAGCCGGACAGGGAACACCGGGGAGCTGTTTTTT.

This rearrangement joins TRBV5-4 to TRBJ2-2; D not certain. Looked up from germline, CDR1 is SGHNT and CDR2 is YYREEE (reference sequence). V shed 5 bases and J shed 3 bases, with 5 bases lying between them. The CDR3 totals 12 residues. CDR3 coding DNA: TGTGCCAGCAGTACAGACACCGGGGAGCTGTTTTTT. It codes for CASSTDTGELFF.

The gene calls are TRBV15 and TRBJ2-7, with D possibly TRBD1 on 6 matching bases. Germline CDR1 LNHNV, CDR2 YYDKDF (reference sequence). With 0 bases removed from V and 6 bases from J, the gap between germline ends came to 9 bases. CDR3 length: 13 amino acids. The chain's CDR3 is CATSRDLGGEQYF. The CDR3 coding sequence is TGTGCCACCAGCAGAGATCTAGGGGGCGAGCAGTACTTC.

The CDR3 loop reads CATQQGAGETQYF. In nucleotides, the CDR3 is TGTGCCACCCAGCAGGGGGCGGGGGAGACCCAGTACTTC. The chain recombines TRBV19 with TRBJ2-5; 8 bases match TRBD1. The CDR3 totals 13 residues. From germline, CDR1 is LNHDA and CDR2 SQIVND (reference sequence). V lost 10 bases, J lost 5 bases, and 9 bases stayed unmatched.

Here the CDR3 reads CASSFMGQYNEQFF. CDR3 nucleotide sequence: TGTGCCAGCAGTTTCATGGGACAGTACAATGAGCAGTTCTTC. The J gene is TRBJ2-1, the V gene TRBV2, with 7 bases lining up with TRBD1. The CDR3 consists of 14 residues. Germline V CDR1 and CDR2: SNHLY, FYNNEI. The J segment lost 4 bases and the V segment lost 5 bases, leaving 5 bases of the junction unmatched.

This clone was seen a few times. The junction does not match germline at one end; this may be a read error. J is TRBJ2-5 and V is TRBV5-1; TRBD1 is a possible D gene (5 bases). The germline gives CDR1 SGHRS, CDR2 YFSETQ. The CDR3 sequence is 11 residues long. For the CDR3, the DNA is TGCGCCAGCAGCACTGAGACAGCCATGGACTTC. Its protein product is CASSTETAMDF.

The chain joins TRBV19 to TRBJ1-1; D unresolved. The CDR3 runs to 15 residues. Germline V gene sequence: CDR1 LNHDA, CDR2 SQIVND (reference sequence). Trimming removed 6 bases at V and 1 base at J, with 15 bases between. CDR3 bases: TGTGCCAGTAGGACACACAGAGACGGGAACACTGAAGCTTTCTTT. It codes for CASRTHRDGNTEAFF.

The chain joins TRBV18 to TRBJ1-3; TRBD1 aligns across 7 bases. Germline V CDR1 and CDR2: KGHSH, LQKENI. This CDR3 is built from 13 residues. The V segment lost 6 bases and the J segment 4 bases; nucleotides outside the gene matches: 3. The CDR3 reads CASSGTAGNTIYF. Written as DNA, the CDR3 is TGTGCCAGCTCCGGGACAGCCGGAAACACCATATATTTT.

The chain recombines TRBV2 with TRBJ2-3; D is perhaps TRBD2 (5 bases). The CDR3 sequence is 14 residues long. Between the trimmed V and J ends, which lost 6 bases and 6 bases, there was a span of 16 bases. Germline assignment: CDR1 SNHLY and CDR2 FYNNEI. CDR3 DNA sequence: TGTGCCAGCAGCGAACTAGGTCGGGTCGATACGCAGTATTTT. Encoded protein: CASSELGRVDTQYF.

The chain combines TRBV29-1 with TRBJ2-1, with 7 positions matching TRBD2. The V and J ends lost 5 bases and 5 bases, in that order; junction bases with no gene match: 6. Germline values: CDR1 SQVTM, CDR2 ANQGSEA. The CDR3 runs 13 residues. CDR3 DNA sequence: TGCAGCGTTTCTAGCGGTCTAGACAATGAGCAGTTCTTC. As protein: CSVSSGLDNEQFF.

This CDR3 is CASRGSGASGGPMTVEQYF. The CDR3 DNA reads as TGTGCCAGCAGGGGTAGTGGTGCTAGCGGGGGGCCGATGACTGTCGAGCAGTACTTC. The chain joins TRBV7-9 to TRBJ2-7, with TRBD2 matching 11 bases. The CDR3 covers 19 residues. Germline V gives CDR1 SEHNR, CDR2 FQNEAQ (reference sequence). V trimming: 6 bases; J trimming: 6 bases; junction bases outside the gene matches: 22.

This rearrangement joins TRBV5-1 to TRBJ2-7, with TRBD1 identical over 9 bases. CDR3 size: 14 residues. Germline loops: CDR1 SGHRS, CDR2 YFSETQ. The junction had 6 bases not matched to a gene; V was cut back by 3 bases and J by 5 bases. CDR3 residues: CASSSGTGTDEQYF. In nucleotides, the CDR3 is TGCGCCAGCAGCTCCGGGACAGGGACTGACGAGCAGTACTTC. The variable domain in full, with the rest retrieved from reference TRBV5-1 and TRBJ2-7, is KAGVTQTPRYLIKTRGQQVTLSCSPISGHRSVSWYQQTPGQGLQFLFEYFSETQRNKGNFPGRFSGRQFSNSRSEMNVSTLELGDSALYLCASSSGTGTDEQYFGPGTRLTVT.

The chain uses TRBV9 and TRBJ1-3; 7 bases fit TRBD1. This CDR3 has 16 amino acids. The V gene end was trimmed by 1 base and the J gene end by 2 bases; junction bases not matched to a gene: 6. The germline gives CDR1 SGDLS, CDR2 YYNGEE. CDR3 in amino acids: CASSVTSQGAGNTIYF. DNA of the CDR3: TGTGCCAGCAGCGTAACCTCGCAGGGGGCTGGAAACACCATATATTTT.

The J gene is TRBJ1-2, the V gene TRBV19; possible D gene TRBD1, 5 bases. Trimming cost V 7 bases and J 3 bases, with 15 bases left between them. Per germline, CDR1 LNHDA and CDR2 SQIVND (reference sequence). This CDR3 has 14 residues. The CDR3 loop reads CASTIFARDYGYTF. CDR3 in DNA: TGTGCCAGTACCATCTTCGCCAGGGACTATGGCTACACCTTC.

This clone was seen many times. The sample carries other DNA sequences with the same CDR3. The chain is built from TRBV5-4 and TRBJ1-2, with 7 bases fitting TRBD1. The J segment lost 4 bases and the V segment lost 3 bases, leaving 6 bases of the junction unmatched. From germline, CDR1 is SGHNT and CDR2 YYREEE (reference sequence). CDR3 length: 14 residues. The CDR3 spells CASSSRDRTYGYTF. DNA of the CDR3: TGTGCCAGCAGCTCCCGGGACAGAACCTATGGCTACACCTTC.

This chain connects TRBV29-1 to TRBJ2-3; TRBD2 might be the D (6 bases). The germline V and J ends were trimmed by 8 bases and 6 bases, with 18 bases remaining between them. This CDR3 has 13 amino acids. The germline V gene encodes CDR1 SQVTM and CDR2 ANQGSEA. CDR3 DNA: TGCAGCTTCTGGCGCGGAGGGCGTGATACGCAGTATTTT. Translating it yields CSFWRGGRDTQYF.

The chain uses TRBV2 and TRBJ1-1; unclear D gene. The V end lost 1 base, the J end lost 5 bases, and 17 bases lay between the germline ends. The CDR3 has 16 residues. The germline V gene encodes CDR1 SNHLY and CDR2 FYNNEI. CDR3 DNA sequence: TGTGCCAGCAGTGAAGGGTTAGGCAGGCCGGGAACTGAAGCTTTCTTT. Translated: CASSEGLGRPGTEAFF.

The chain is built from TRBV19 and TRBJ2-2; D uncertain. The V end was cut by 8 bases, the J end by 1 base, with 11 bases between. The CDR3 spans 14 residues. CDR1 LNHDA and CDR2 SQIVND come from the germline V gene (reference sequence). Written as DNA, the CDR3 is TGTGCCAGTTTCCGACCAGGGAACACCGGGGAGCTGTTTTTT. Translating it yields CASFRPGNTGELFF.

The chain combines TRBV19 with TRBJ1-2, with TRBD1 matching over 7 bases. The CDR3 consists of 14 residues. With 2 bases clipped from V and 4 bases from J, the junction kept 4 bases outside the gene matches. Germline loops: CDR1 LNHDA, CDR2 SQIVND (reference sequence). CDR3 in amino acids: CASSISRQGYGYTF. The CDR3 nucleotides read TGTGCCAGTAGTATATCGAGACAGGGCTATGGCTACACCTTC.

The J gene is TRBJ1-5, the V gene TRBV15; 9 positions agree with TRBD1. This CDR3 spans 16 amino acids. V trimming: 4 bases; J trimming: 7 bases; junction bases outside the gene matches: 11. The germline CDR1 and CDR2 sequences are LNHNV and YYDKDF (reference sequence). The CDR3 DNA reads as TGTGCCACCAGCAAAGTAGACAGGGGGAGAGGGCAGCCCCAGCATTTT. It is translated as CATSKVDRGRGQPQHF.